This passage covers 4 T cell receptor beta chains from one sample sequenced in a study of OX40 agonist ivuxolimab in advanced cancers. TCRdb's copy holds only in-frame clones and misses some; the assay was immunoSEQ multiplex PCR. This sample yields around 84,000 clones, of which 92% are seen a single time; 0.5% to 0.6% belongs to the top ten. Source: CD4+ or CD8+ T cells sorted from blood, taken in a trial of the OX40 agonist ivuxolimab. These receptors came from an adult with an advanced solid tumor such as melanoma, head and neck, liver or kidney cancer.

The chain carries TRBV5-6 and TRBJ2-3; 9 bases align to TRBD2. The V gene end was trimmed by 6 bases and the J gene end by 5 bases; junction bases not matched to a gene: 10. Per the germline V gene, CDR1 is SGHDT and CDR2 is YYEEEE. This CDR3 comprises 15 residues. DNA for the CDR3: TGTGCCAGCATGACCGGACTAGCGAATGAAGATACGCAGTATTTT. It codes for CASMTGLANEDTQYF.

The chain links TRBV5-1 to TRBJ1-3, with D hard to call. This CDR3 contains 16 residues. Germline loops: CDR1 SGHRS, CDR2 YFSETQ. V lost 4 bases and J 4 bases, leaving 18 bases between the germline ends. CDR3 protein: CASSRRGRSGGNTIYF. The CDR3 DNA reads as TGCGCCAGCAGCCGCCGAGGGAGGTCTGGAGGAAACACCATATATTTT.

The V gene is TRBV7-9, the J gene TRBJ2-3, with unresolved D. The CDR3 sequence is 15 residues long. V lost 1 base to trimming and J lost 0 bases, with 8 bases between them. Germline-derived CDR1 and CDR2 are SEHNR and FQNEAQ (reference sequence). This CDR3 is CASSLESISTDTQYF. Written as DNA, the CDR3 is TGTGCCAGCAGCTTAGAGTCAATTAGCACAGATACGCAGTATTTT.

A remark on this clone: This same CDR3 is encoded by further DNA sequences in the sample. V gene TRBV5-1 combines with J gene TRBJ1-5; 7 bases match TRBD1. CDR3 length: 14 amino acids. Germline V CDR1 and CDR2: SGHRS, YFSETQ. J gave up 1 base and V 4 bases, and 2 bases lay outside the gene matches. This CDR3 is CASSPGQSNQPQHF. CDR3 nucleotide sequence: TGCGCCAGCAGCCCGGGACAGAGCAATCAGCCCCAGCATTTT.